These 15 T cell receptor beta chains share one sample of origin, sequenced in a study of CD8 T cells in Susac syndrome. The RNA input was roughly 0.45 to 1 ug, and it was reverse transcribed with random hexamers. One entry per CDR3 protein results from TCRdb running MiXCR on the immunoSEQ multiplex PCR reads. The sample includes 250,000 to 300,000 distinct CDR3 sequences, 70% to 90% of them seen just once. The sample was CD8+ T cells from PBMCs. The receptors shown here come from a human donor with multiple sclerosis.

The J gene is TRBJ2-2, the V gene TRBV7-9; 7 nucleotides agree with TRBD2. V shed 2 bases, J shed 6 bases, and the junction held 6 bases outside the gene matches. Germline V CDR1 and CDR2: SEHNR, FQNEAQ (reference sequence). CDR3 size: 15 residues. The DNA for the CDR3 is TGTGCCAGCAGCTTACGTGCGGGAGAGGCCGGGGAGCTGTTTTTT. This sequence encodes CASSLRAGEAGELFF.

This clonotype appeared a few times. The chain employs TRBV7-9 and TRBJ2-1, with 16 bases that match TRBD2. J gave up 8 bases and V 5 bases, and 3 bases lay outside the gene matches. The CDR3 contains 15 residues. The germline gives CDR1 SEHNR, CDR2 FQNEAQ (reference sequence). CDR3 nucleotide sequence: TGTGCCAGCAGCCTGGGACTAGCGGGAGGGGATGAGCAGTTCTTC. This sequence encodes CASSLGLAGGDEQFF.

J is TRBJ2-7 and V is TRBV30; weak D call: TRBD1 (6 bases). This CDR3 has 12 residues. Trimming removed 2 bases at V and 3 bases at J, with 8 bases between. CDR1 is GTSNPN and CDR2 is SVGIG in the germline V gene (reference sequence). The CDR3 DNA reads TGTGCCTGGAGTCGACAGGACTACGAGCAGTACTTC. Its translation: CAWSRQDYEQYF. The entire variable domain, with the rest obtained from reference TRBV30 and TRBJ2-7, is as follows: SQTIHQWPATLVQPVGSPLSLECTVEGTSNPNLYWYRQAAGRGLQLLFYSVGIGQISSEVPQNLSASRPQDRQFILSSKKLLLSDSGFYLCAWSRQDYEQYFGPGTRLTVT.

The CDR3 spells CASSAGQGPWDEQFF. As DNA, the CDR3 is TGTGCCAGCAGCGCGGGACAGGGGCCCTGGGATGAGCAGTTCTTC. This rearrangement joins TRBV9 to TRBJ2-1; 10 bases are shared with TRBD1. V dropped 3 bases and J dropped 8; count of bases not matched to a gene: 8. Germline V gives CDR1 SGDLS, CDR2 YYNGEE. This CDR3 spans 15 amino acids.

The V and J genes are TRBV28 and TRBJ2-7; no firm D call. The CDR3 has 17 residues. V shed 4 bases and J shed 0 bases, with 19 bases lying between them. The V gene's germline CDR1 is MDHEN and CDR2 SYDVKM. The CDR3 bases are TGTGCCAGCAGTTCCCCCCAAGAGAGCCCCAACTCCTACGAGCAGTACTTC. Amino acids: CASSSPQESPNSYEQYF. Supplemented by reference TRBV28 and TRBJ2-7, the full variable domain reads DVKVTQSSRYLVKRTGEKVFLECVQDMDHENMFWYRQDPGLGLRLIYFSYDVKMKEKGDIPEGYSVSREKKERFSLILESASTNQTSMYLCASSSPQESPNSYEQYFGPGTRLTVT.

The chain joins TRBV9 to TRBJ2-7; TRBD1 or TRBD2 may be the D gene (6 bases each). With 3 bases removed from V and 3 bases from J, the gap between germline ends came to 16 bases. This CDR3 region has 15 residues. In germline, CDR1 is SGDLS, CDR2 YYNGEE. The CDR3 DNA follows: TGTGCCAGCAGCGGAGGGGGGCAGGATATCTACGAGCAGTACTTC. This sequence encodes CASSGGGQDIYEQYF.

The chain employs TRBV27 and TRBJ1-2; D is unclear. The length of the CDR3 is 12 residues. From germline, CDR1 is MNHEY and CDR2 SMNVEV (reference sequence). V was cut by 5 bases and J by 4 bases, with 8 bases left in between. CDR3 sequence (DNA): TGTGCCAGCAGTCCTCGAGGCTATGGCTACACCTTC. Its protein product is CASSPRGYGYTF.

The chain joins TRBV28 to TRBJ1-2; tentative D call: TRBD1 (6 bases). Germline-derived CDR1 and CDR2 are MDHEN and SYDVKM. The ends were cut back, 6 bases at V and 5 bases at J, with 16 bases in the middle. The CDR3 spans 14 residues. The DNA of the CDR3 is TGTGCCAGCAGACCTGCAGGGGATATATATGGCTACACCTTC. Protein: CASRPAGDIYGYTF.

This chain joins TRBV4-1 and TRBJ1-1; D unclear. Deletions cut 1 base from V and 0 bases from J, with 12 bases between. This CDR3 is built from 16 residues. CDR1 and CDR2 from the germline V gene are MGHRA and YSYEKL. The CDR3 is CASSQVFRVLNTEAFF. In DNA form, the CDR3 reads TGCGCCAGCAGCCAAGTCTTTCGGGTCTTGAACACTGAAGCTTTCTTT.

This clonotype was found once. In nucleotides, the CDR3 is TGTGCCAGCAGCTCACCGAATCAGGGGGGCTACGAGCAGTACTTC. Translated: CASSSPNQGGYEQYF. This rearrangement joins TRBV7-9 to TRBJ2-7; weak D call: TRBD1 (7 bases). Per the germline V gene, CDR1 is SEHNR and CDR2 is FQNEAQ (reference sequence). The CDR3 runs to 15 residues. V was clipped by 4 bases and J by 3 bases, with 16 bases between them.

The chain recombines TRBV7-9 with TRBJ2-7, with D hard to call. The ends were cut back, 6 bases at V and 3 bases at J, with 9 bases in the middle. Germline V gene data show CDR1 as SEHNR and CDR2 as FQNEAQ (reference sequence). The CDR3 runs to 12 residues. CDR3 amino acids: CASSRGSYEQYF. CDR3 DNA sequence: TGTGCCAGCAGTCGAGGCAGCTACGAGCAGTACTTC.

The J gene is TRBJ2-4, the V gene TRBV2; 9 bases fit TRBD1. The CDR3 sequence is 17 residues long. V lost 8 bases to trimming and J lost 0 bases; unmatched junction nucleotides: 11. In germline, CDR1 is SNHLY, CDR2 FYNNEI. CDR3 in amino acids: CASGRDRDLIAKNIQYF. The CDR3, as DNA: TGTGCCAGCGGCCGGGACAGGGACCTAATAGCCAAAAACATTCAGTACTTC.

V is TRBV20-1 and J is TRBJ2-1, with 9 bases that match TRBD2. CDR1 is DFQATT and CDR2 is SNEGSKA in the germline V gene (reference sequence). Unmatched junction bases numbered 11, after V lost 1 base and J lost 7 bases. The CDR3 is made up of 16 amino acids. CDR3 coding DNA: TGCAGTGCTAGAGGCCGGGGGCGGGAGGGAGTAAATGAGCAGTTCTTC. Translating gives CSARGRGREGVNEQFF.

V and J are TRBV12-5 and TRBJ1-2, with D unclear. V was shortened by 0 bases and J by 1 base, with 21 bases between the two germline ends. The CDR3 has 19 residues. The germline CDR1 and CDR2 sequences are LGHNT and FRNRAP. CDR3 amino acids: CASGLVPKPTGGGNYGYTF. The CDR3 nucleotides read TGTGCTAGTGGTTTGGTCCCCAAACCGACGGGAGGAGGTAACTATGGCTACACCTTC. Complete variable domain (other parts from reference TRBV12-5 and TRBJ1-2): DARVTQTPRHKVTEMGQEVTMRCQPILGHNTVFWYRQTMMQGLELLAYFRNRAPLDDSGMPKDRFSAEMPDATLATLKIQPSEPRDSAVYFCASGLVPKPTGGGNYGYTFGSGTRLTVV.

Turning to this clonotype: One end of the junction is discordant with germline, which a read error may explain. CDR3 sequence: CASSARRPSENTIYF. CDR3 DNA sequence: TGTGCCAGCAGTGCCCGACGGCCCTCTGAAAACACCATATATTTT. This chain connects TRBV6-1 to TRBJ1-3, with unresolved D. Germline CDR1 is MNHNS and CDR2 is SASEGT. There are 15 residues in the CDR3.